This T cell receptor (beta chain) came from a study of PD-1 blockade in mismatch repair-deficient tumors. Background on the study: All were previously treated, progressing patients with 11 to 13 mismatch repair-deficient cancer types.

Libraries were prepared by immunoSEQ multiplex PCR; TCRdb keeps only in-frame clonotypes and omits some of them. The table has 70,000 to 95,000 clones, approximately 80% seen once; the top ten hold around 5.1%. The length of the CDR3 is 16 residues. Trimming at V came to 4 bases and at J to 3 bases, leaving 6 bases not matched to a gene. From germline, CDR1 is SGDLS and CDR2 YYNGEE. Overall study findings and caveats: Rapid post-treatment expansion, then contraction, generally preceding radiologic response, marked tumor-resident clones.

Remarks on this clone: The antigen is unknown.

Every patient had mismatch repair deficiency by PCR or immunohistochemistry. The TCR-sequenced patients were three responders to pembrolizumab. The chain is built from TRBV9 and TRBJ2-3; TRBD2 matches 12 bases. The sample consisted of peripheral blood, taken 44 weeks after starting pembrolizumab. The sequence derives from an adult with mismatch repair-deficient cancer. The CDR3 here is CASSPPGTSGTDTQYF. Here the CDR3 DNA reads TGTGCCAGCAGCCCACCCGGGACTAGCGGGACAGATACGCAGTATTTT.